The 3 T cell receptor beta chains given below trace back to one sample, sequenced in a study of blood T cell repertoires in COVID-19. Here immunoSEQ multiplex PCR was the method, and the copy in TCRdb shows in-frame clones only, minus some. The sample records about 120,000 clones, 80% to 90% being singletons. Sequenced sample: peripheral blood. These receptors were collected from a man between 70 and 80 years old with active or convalescent COVID-19.

V usage is TRBV10-3 and J usage is TRBJ1-6; 7 nucleotides match TRBD1. Trimming removed 4 bases from V and 8 bases from J; junction bases left unmatched: 8. The CDR3 is 15 amino acids. Germline CDR1 ENHRY, CDR2 SYGVKD. As DNA, the CDR3 is TGTGCCATCAGTGCCCGGAACAGGGGTGATTCACCCCTCCACTTT. This sequence encodes CAISARNRGDSPLHF.

The chain combines TRBV24-1 with TRBJ2-3; TRBD2 aligns across 9 bases. In germline, CDR1 is KGHDR, CDR2 SFDVKD. The CDR3 is 15 amino acids. The junction had 8 bases not matched to a gene; V was cut back by 6 bases and J by 5 bases. The chain's CDR3 is CATSSQREVEDTQYF. CDR3 coding DNA: TGTGCCACCAGTTCCCAGCGGGAGGTCGAAGATACGCAGTATTTT.

The chain has TRBV27 and TRBJ2-7; D may be TRBD2 (5 bases). The CDR3 is 15 amino acids. Germline loops: CDR1 MNHEY, CDR2 SMNVEV (reference sequence). Trimming removed 3 bases at V and 0 bases at J, with 12 bases between. CDR3 sequence: CASSFRADRSYEQYF. In DNA, the CDR3 is TGTGCCAGCAGTTTTAGAGCGGACCGCTCCTACGAGCAGTACTTC.